The T cell receptor (beta chain) under discussion was sequenced for a study of beta chain features in type 1 diabetes. The isolated RNA, all of it, was reverse transcribed, so expressed TCRB transcripts were what got sequenced. TCRdb's copy holds only in-frame clones and misses some; the assay was immunoSEQ multiplex PCR. The sample contains roughly 700,000 clones, 13% of which appear only once. General study points: Shortening of TCRB CDR3s, moderate but significant, appeared in all four CD4+ subsets of Type 1 diabetes patients. Junctions at VDJ sites from type 1 diabetes patients had fewer insertions and more deletions.

As for this clone: Its antigen is as yet unknown.

This clonotype originated in a man between 18 and 35 years old with type 1 diabetes. The sequenced sample consisted of naive CD4+ T cells from blood.

The CDR3 protein is CASSYSTYGFGGYTF. The CDR3 DNA is TGTGCCAGCAGTTACTCGACTTACGGGTTCGGCGGCTACACCTTC. The chain carries TRBV6-5 and TRBJ1-2; D gene ambiguous. CDR1 MNHEY and CDR2 SVGAGI come from the germline V gene. Deletions cut 0 bases from V and 8 bases from J, with 16 bases between. The CDR3 length is 15 residues.